The subject of this entry is one TCR beta chain. Antigen: not known. The data were taken from a study of shared clonotypes between healthy human individuals. Study observations and caveats: The authors expected sequencing depth to affect clonotype sharing among donors. The study drew on few donors, limiting represented genetic and exposure-history diversity. A reduction in generation probabilities was seen for non-shared clonotypes relative to those shared by all four donors.

TCRdb's copy holds only in-frame clones and misses some; the assay was immunoSEQ multiplex PCR. The sample has approximately 2.4 million clones; nearly 97% are singletons. Trimming cost V 3 bases and J 5 bases, with 13 bases left between them. Per germline, CDR1 MNHNS and CDR2 SASEGT. The CDR3 has 15 residues. Healthy and HIV-negative, the adult donors had no recent acute infections or vaccinations. This clonotype was sampled from a man aged 18 to 29 in good health. Sequenced input: naive CD4+ T cells sorted from blood. Documented subset: CD45RA+ positively selected. V is TRBV6-1 and J is TRBJ1-4; D is perhaps TRBD1 (5 bases). CDR3 loop: CASSEQTEPNEKLFF. CDR3 in DNA: TGTGCCAGCAGTGAGCAGACAGAGCCGAATGAAAAACTGTTTTTT.